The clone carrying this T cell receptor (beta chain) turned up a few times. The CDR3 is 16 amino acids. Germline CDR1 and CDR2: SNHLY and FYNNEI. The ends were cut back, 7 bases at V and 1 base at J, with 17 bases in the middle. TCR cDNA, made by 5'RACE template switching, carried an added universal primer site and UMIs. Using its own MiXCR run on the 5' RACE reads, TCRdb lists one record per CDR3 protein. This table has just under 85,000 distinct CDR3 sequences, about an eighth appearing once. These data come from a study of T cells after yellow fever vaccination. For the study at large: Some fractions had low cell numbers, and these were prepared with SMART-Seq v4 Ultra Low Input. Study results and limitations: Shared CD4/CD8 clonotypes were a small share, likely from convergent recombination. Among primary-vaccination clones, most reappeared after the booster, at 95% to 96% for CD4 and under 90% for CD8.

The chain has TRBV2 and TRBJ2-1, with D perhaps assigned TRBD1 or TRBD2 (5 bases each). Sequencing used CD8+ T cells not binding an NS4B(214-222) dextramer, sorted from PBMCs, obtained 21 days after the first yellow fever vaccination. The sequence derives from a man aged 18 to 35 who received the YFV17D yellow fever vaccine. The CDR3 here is CASKKRGVRSYNEQFF. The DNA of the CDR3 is TGTGCCAGCAAGAAAAGAGGGGTCCGATCCTACAATGAGCAGTTCTTC.